Listed below are T cell receptor beta chains from one sample, sequenced in a study of shared clonotypes between healthy human individuals. Repertoires were generated with immunoSEQ multiplex PCR, while TCRdb's copy carries only in-frame clones and drops some. The table lists around 2,000,000 clones, 93% of them singletons. The specimen sequenced was naive CD8+ T cells from PBMCs. The receptors originated from a man aged 18-30 years in good health. Some clones in this sample may be carry-over from other donors' samples. CDR3s include the opening cysteine and the closing phenylalanine or tryptophan. Fields, in order: V gene, clone size, J gene, D gene, CDR3 DNA, CDR3 protein. A D gene is named only where the DNA matches it firmly. Rows may omit the clone size; those that give it use once, few, many or a size class.

V gene: TRBV5-6
clone size: .
J gene: TRBJ2-5
D gene: TRBD1
CDR3 DNA: TGTGCCAGCAGCTTGAAGGCAGGGGGCTGGGAGACCCAGTACTTC
CDR3 protein: CASSLKAGGWETQYF

V gene: TRBV5-4
clone size: .
J gene: TRBJ1-2
D gene: .
CDR3 DNA: TGTGCCAGCAGCTTGGCCCATAACTATGGCTACACCTTC
CDR3 protein: CASSLAHNYGYTF

V gene: TRBV27
clone size: few
J gene: TRBJ2-2
D gene: .
CDR3 DNA: TGTGCCAGCAGTTTAGGCACCGGGGAGCTGTTTTTT
CDR3 protein: CASSLGTGELFF

V gene: TRBV15
clone size: .
J gene: TRBJ2-7
D gene: TRBD2
CDR3 DNA: TGTGCCACCAGCCTGGGACTAGGAGAATACGAGCAGTACTTC
CDR3 protein: CATSLGLGEYEQYF

V gene: TRBV2
clone size: .
J gene: TRBJ1-1
D gene: .
CDR3 DNA: TGTGCCAGCAGTGCACAGAAACGAAACACTGAAGCTTTCTTT
CDR3 protein: CASSAQKRNTEAFF

V gene: TRBV7-9
clone size: .
J gene: TRBJ2-7
D gene: TRBD1
CDR3 DNA: TGTGCCAGCAGTGGAGGTAGGGGGCCCCGGCCCCTTGGAGCCTACGAGCAGTACTTC
CDR3 protein: CASSGGRGPRPLGAYEQYF

V gene: TRBV13
clone size: .
J gene: TRBJ2-1
D gene: TRBD2
CDR3 DNA: TGTGCCAGCAGCTTAGGGCTAGCGGGAGGGAAAAACAATGAGCAGTTCTTC
CDR3 protein: CASSLGLAGGKNNEQFF

V gene: TRBV15
clone size: .
J gene: TRBJ2-3
D gene: TRBD2
CDR3 DNA: TGTGCCACCAGCAGAGATCCTGCTAGCGGGAGAGATACGCAGTATTTT
CDR3 protein: CATSRDPASGRDTQYF

V gene: TRBV4-1
clone size: .
J gene: TRBJ1-1
D gene: .
CDR3 DNA: TGCGCCAGCAGCCAAGATACAGGGAACACTGAAGCTTTCTTT
CDR3 protein: CASSQDTGNTEAFF

V gene: TRBV7-9
clone size: .
J gene: TRBJ2-2
D gene: .
CDR3 DNA: TGTGCCAGCAGCTTAGTCGTCGGGGAGCTGTTTTTT
CDR3 protein: CASSLVVGELFF

V gene: TRBV27
clone size: .
J gene: TRBJ1-4
D gene: .
CDR3 DNA: TGTGCCAGCAGCGACAATCCGACGACAACTAATGAAAAACTGTTTTTT
CDR3 protein: CASSDNPTTTNEKLFF

V gene: TRBV27
clone size: .
J gene: TRBJ2-5
D gene: TRBD2
CDR3 DNA: TGTGCCAGCAGTGAACTAGCGGCACAAGAGACCCAGTACTTC
CDR3 protein: CASSELAAQETQYF

V gene: TRBV7-9
clone size: .
J gene: TRBJ2-3
D gene: TRBD1
CDR3 DNA: TGTGCCAGCAGCTCCCCCTGGGAACCGGGACAGGGGACAGATACGCAGTATTTT
CDR3 protein: CASSSPWEPGQGTDTQYF

V gene: TRBV9
clone size: .
J gene: TRBJ2-2
D gene: .
CDR3 DNA: TGTGCCAGCAGCGTAGCCGGGGGAAACACCGGGGAGCTGTTTTTT
CDR3 protein: CASSVAGGNTGELFF

V gene: TRBV7-9
clone size: .
J gene: TRBJ2-1
D gene: .
CDR3 DNA: TGTGCCAGCAGCTCGCCAGTACACTACAATGAGCAGTTCTTC
CDR3 protein: CASSSPVHYNEQFF

V gene: TRBV27
clone size: .
J gene: TRBJ1-2
D gene: .
CDR3 DNA: TGTGCCAGCAGTTCTACACCGGACCTCTATGGCTACACCTTC
CDR3 protein: CASSSTPDLYGYTF

V gene: TRBV16
clone size: .
J gene: TRBJ1-1
D gene: .
CDR3 DNA: TGTGCCAGCAGCCAATCTCTAGACAGGATGACTGAAGCTTTCTTT
CDR3 protein: CASSQSLDRMTEAFF

V gene: TRBV19
clone size: .
J gene: TRBJ1-2
D gene: TRBD1
CDR3 DNA: TGTGCCAGTAGTATCGGACAGGGAACTAACTATGGCTACACCTTC
CDR3 protein: CASSIGQGTNYGYTF

V gene: TRBV2
clone size: .
J gene: TRBJ2-1
D gene: .
CDR3 DNA: TGTGCCAGCAGTGAGTGGCAGGGTCTTAGCTCCTACAATGAGCAGTTCTTC
CDR3 protein: CASSEWQGLSSYNEQFF

V gene: TRBV11-2
clone size: few
J gene: TRBJ2-5
D gene: TRBD2
CDR3 DNA: TGTGCCAGCAACTCCGCCGGGACTAGCGGGGGCAAAGAGACCCAGTACTTC
CDR3 protein: CASNSAGTSGGKETQYF

V gene: TRBV7-3
clone size: .
J gene: TRBJ2-5
D gene: .
CDR3 DNA: TGTGCCAGCAGCCCACTAGGAGGGGAGACCCAGTACTTC
CDR3 protein: CASSPLGGETQYF

V gene: TRBV9
clone size: .
J gene: TRBJ2-1
D gene: .
CDR3 DNA: TGTGCCAGCAGCGTAGAGGCTAGCTCCTACAATGAGCAGTTCTTC
CDR3 protein: CASSVEASSYNEQFF

V gene: TRBV7-2
clone size: .
J gene: TRBJ2-7
D gene: TRBD2
CDR3 DNA: TGTGCCAGCAGCCCCGGACTAGCCGAGGGGTGGTACGAGCAGTACTTC
CDR3 protein: CASSPGLAEGWYEQYF

V gene: TRBV5-6
clone size: .
J gene: TRBJ2-7
D gene: .
CDR3 DNA: TGTGCCAGCAGCTTGATTCCGCAGGGCATTTACTACGAGCAGTACTTC
CDR3 protein: CASSLIPQGIYYEQYF

V gene: TRBV29-1
clone size: .
J gene: TRBJ2-7
D gene: TRBD2
CDR3 DNA: TGCAGCGTTGAAGATCGCGGACTAGGGGAATACGAGCAGTACTTC
CDR3 protein: CSVEDRGLGEYEQYF

V gene: TRBV27
clone size: .
J gene: TRBJ2-1
D gene: .
CDR3 DNA: TGTGCCAGCAGTTTATGGTCCAGAGACAATGAGCAGTTCTTC
CDR3 protein: CASSLWSRDNEQFF

V gene: TRBV28
clone size: .
J gene: TRBJ2-4
D gene: .
CDR3 DNA: TGTGCCAGCAGAACAGGGTCAGCCAAAAACATTCAGTACTTC
CDR3 protein: CASRTGSAKNIQYF

V gene: TRBV6-1
clone size: once
J gene: TRBJ1-2
D gene: .
CDR3 DNA: TGTGCCAGCAGTGAAGCACAGGGATGGAATGGCTACACCTTC
CDR3 protein: CASSEAQGWNGYTF

V gene: TRBV7-2
clone size: .
J gene: TRBJ2-7
D gene: TRBD1
CDR3 DNA: TGTGCCAGCAGCTTACGTCCCGGGACAGGGGTAAACTCCTACGAGCAGTACTTC
CDR3 protein: CASSLRPGTGVNSYEQYF

V gene: TRBV28
clone size: .
J gene: TRBJ1-5
D gene: .
CDR3 DNA: TGTGCCAGCAGCCTTCGGCCACCTCATAGCCAGCCCCAGCATTTT
CDR3 protein: CASSLRPPHSQPQHF

V gene: TRBV7-9
clone size: .
J gene: TRBJ1-2
D gene: TRBD1
CDR3 DNA: TGTGCCAGCAGCTTAGACAGGGGTAATAATGGCTACACCTTC
CDR3 protein: CASSLDRGNNGYTF

V gene: TRBV6-5
clone size: once
J gene: TRBJ2-7
D gene: .
CDR3 DNA: TGTGCCAGCAGTTACGGACTGAGTGCTGGAGAGCAGTACTTC
CDR3 protein: CASSYGLSAGEQYF

V gene: TRBV4-3
clone size: once
J gene: TRBJ1-2
D gene: .
CDR3 DNA: TGCGCCAGCAGCCAAGGGGGGCTGGTCCGGGGCTATGGCTACACCTTC
CDR3 protein: CASSQGGLVRGYGYTF

V gene: TRBV5-4
clone size: .
J gene: TRBJ2-1
D gene: .
CDR3 DNA: TGTGCCAGCAGCTTGGACGAAAGCTCCTACAATGAGCAGTTCTTC
CDR3 protein: CASSLDESSYNEQFF

V gene: TRBV7-9
clone size: .
J gene: TRBJ1-3
D gene: TRBD1
CDR3 DNA: TGTGCCAGCAGCGAGGGGGCCCTCTCTGGAAACACCATATATTTT
CDR3 protein: CASSEGALSGNTIYF

V gene: TRBV7-9
clone size: .
J gene: TRBJ2-7
D gene: .
CDR3 DNA: TGTGCCAGCAGTCTAGCGCAGTCCTACGAGCAGTACTTC
CDR3 protein: CASSLAQSYEQYF

V gene: TRBV7-3
clone size: .
J gene: TRBJ1-2
D gene: .
CDR3 DNA: TGTGCCAGCAGCTTACGCGGCCTGGGGTTGACCTTC
CDR3 protein: CASSLRGLGLTF

V gene: TRBV5-5
clone size: .
J gene: TRBJ1-2
D gene: .
CDR3 DNA: TGTGCCAGCAGCTCAACGGGCTATGGCTACACCTTC
CDR3 protein: CASSSTGYGYTF

V gene: TRBV28
clone size: .
J gene: TRBJ1-2
D gene: .
CDR3 DNA: TGTGCCAGCAGTTTACCCGACGTGAACTATGGCTACACCTTC
CDR3 protein: CASSLPDVNYGYTF

V gene: TRBV30
clone size: .
J gene: TRBJ1-1
D gene: .
CDR3 DNA: TGTGCCTGGAACTGGGGGATGGAAACTGAAGCTTTCTTT
CDR3 protein: CAWNWGMETEAFF

V gene: TRBV5-1
clone size: .
J gene: TRBJ2-7
D gene: .
CDR3 DNA: TGCGCCAGCAGCTTTGGCATCTCCTACGAGCAGTACTTC
CDR3 protein: CASSFGISYEQYF

V gene: TRBV11-2
clone size: .
J gene: TRBJ2-1
D gene: .
CDR3 DNA: TGTGCCAGCAGCTCACCATCTGACCCGAATGAGCAGTTCTTC
CDR3 protein: CASSSPSDPNEQFF

V gene: TRBV19
clone size: .
J gene: TRBJ2-1
D gene: TRBD2
CDR3 DNA: TGTGCCAGTAGTATTCAGGCGGGAGCGATGTACAATGAGCAGTTCTTC
CDR3 protein: CASSIQAGAMYNEQFF

V gene: TRBV11-2
clone size: once
J gene: TRBJ2-1
D gene: .
CDR3 DNA: TGTGCCAGCAGCTTAGCGGGGCCACTCTACAATGAGCAGTTCTTC
CDR3 protein: CASSLAGPLYNEQFF

V gene: TRBV5-1
clone size: .
J gene: TRBJ2-7
D gene: TRBD1
CDR3 DNA: TGCGCCAGCAGCTTGGCTGGACAGGGCTACGAGCAGTACTTC
CDR3 protein: CASSLAGQGYEQYF

V gene: TRBV10-2
clone size: .
J gene: TRBJ1-2
D gene: .
CDR3 DNA: TGCGCCAGCAGTGAGATCCAGGGGCCCGGGAAAAGAGGCTACACCTTC
CDR3 protein: CASSEIQGPGKRGYTF

V gene: TRBV28
clone size: .
J gene: TRBJ2-3
D gene: .
CDR3 DNA: TGTGCCAGCACCCCTTGGGCCAACACAGATACGCAGTATTTT
CDR3 protein: CASTPWANTDTQYF

V gene: TRBV7-8
clone size: .
J gene: TRBJ2-1
D gene: .
CDR3 DNA: TGTGCCAGCAGTCTAAACAGCGGATCCCGAAATGAGCAGTTCTTC
CDR3 protein: CASSLNSGSRNEQFF

V gene: TRBV28
clone size: .
J gene: TRBJ1-1
D gene: .
CDR3 DNA: TGTGCCAGCAGTTTCGGGGGGATGAACACTGAAGCTTTCTTT
CDR3 protein: CASSFGGMNTEAFF

V gene: TRBV28
clone size: .
J gene: TRBJ2-7
D gene: .
CDR3 DNA: TGTGCCAGCAGCAAAAACTACGAGCAGTACTTC
CDR3 protein: CASSKNYEQYF

V gene: TRBV2
clone size: .
J gene: TRBJ2-7
D gene: TRBD2
CDR3 DNA: TGTGCCAGCAGGGGGACTAGCGGGAGTCCCTACGAGCAGTACTTC
CDR3 protein: CASRGTSGSPYEQYF

V gene: TRBV5-5
clone size: .
J gene: TRBJ1-2
D gene: .
CDR3 DNA: TGTGCCAGCAGCTTGGCCCTGGGGGAAAGAAAAGAAACATTGGGCTACACCTTC
CDR3 protein: CASSLALGERKETLGYTF

V gene: TRBV4-1
clone size: .
J gene: TRBJ2-7
D gene: .
CDR3 DNA: TGCGCCAGCAGCCTTCGTCAAGGGGGGACCTACGAGCAGTACTTC
CDR3 protein: CASSLRQGGTYEQYF

V gene: TRBV9
clone size: .
J gene: TRBJ1-1
D gene: .
CDR3 DNA: TGTGCCAGCAGCGGGCCCCTGGACACTGAAGCTTTCTTT
CDR3 protein: CASSGPLDTEAFF

V gene: TRBV29-1
clone size: .
J gene: TRBJ2-2
D gene: TRBD1
CDR3 DNA: TGCAGCGTTGTGGGGGAGACAGGGACGGGCACCGGGGAGCTGTTTTTT
CDR3 protein: CSVVGETGTGTGELFF

V gene: TRBV7-3
clone size: .
J gene: TRBJ2-1
D gene: .
CDR3 DNA: TGTGCCAGCAGCTTAACCGGTGGCCCCGAGTTCTTC
CDR3 protein: CASSLTGGPEFF

V gene: TRBV28
clone size: .
J gene: TRBJ2-7
D gene: .
CDR3 DNA: TGTGCCAGCAGGGGGGGTAGATACGAGCAGTACTTC
CDR3 protein: CASRGGRYEQYF

V gene: TRBV28
clone size: .
J gene: TRBJ2-7
D gene: .
CDR3 DNA: TGTGCCAGCAGTTTCCCACCGTCTGATGAGCAGTACTTC
CDR3 protein: CASSFPPSDEQYF

V gene: TRBV27
clone size: .
J gene: TRBJ2-7
D gene: .
CDR3 DNA: TGTGCCAGCAGTTTCTACGGCTACGAGCAGTACTTC
CDR3 protein: CASSFYGYEQYF

V gene: TRBV29-1
clone size: .
J gene: TRBJ1-4
D gene: .
CDR3 DNA: TGCAGCGTTGAAATGGGTTTATCGGGGGCGCTTAATGAAAAACTGTTTTTT
CDR3 protein: CSVEMGLSGALNEKLFF